A selection of T cell receptor beta chains follows, all from one sample in a study of blood T cells in healthy people across ages. TCRdb redid the calling of the 5' RACE reads with MiXCR, one entry per CDR3 protein. The sample has around 1,000,000 distinct CDR3 sequences, 35% to 40% seen once; the top ten hold over 10%. The material sequenced was blood. The receptors shown here come from a man younger than 35 in good health. Each CDR3 is given with its conserved first and last residue. D genes are given only for firm matches. The size of a clone is reported for some rows only, either as once, few or many, or as a class for expanded clones.

J,V,D,size,DNA,CDR3
TRBJ1-1,TRBV7-2,-,-,TGTGCCAGCGACACGGGGATTTCTACTGAAGCTTTCTTT,CASDTGISTEAFF
TRBJ2-3,TRBV9,-,few,TGTGCCAGCAGCCCACAGGTGCGCACAGATACGCAGTATTTT,CASSPQVRTDTQYF
TRBJ1-4,TRBV5-1,TRBD1,few,TGTGCCAGCAGCTTAGGACAGGGTAGCGAAAAACTGTTTTTT,CASSLGQGSEKLFF
TRBJ1-1,TRBV2,-,-,TGTGCCAGCAGATCCGGGTCGAACACTGAAGCTTTCTTT,CASRSGSNTEAFF
TRBJ1-2,TRBV20-1,-,few,TGCAGTGCTCTACAGGGTGGCTATGGCTACACCTTC,CSALQGGYGYTF
TRBJ1-4,TRBV12-3/TRBV12-4,-,few,TGTGCCAGCAGTTTAAGTCCAGGGGAGGAAGAAAAACTGTTTTTT,CASSLSPGEEEKLFF
TRBJ2-4,TRBV14,-,-,TGTGCCAGCAGTACGGGAGTCGGAGGAATGGGCATTCAGTACTTC,CASSTGVGGMGIQYF
TRBJ1-5,TRBV10-3,-,few,TGTGCCATCAGTGAGACTGATAACTTGCCCCAGCATTTT,CAISETDNLPQHF
TRBJ1-1,TRBV12-3/TRBV12-4,TRBD1,-,TGTGCCAGCAGTCCGGGGACAGGGGGCGCGGGCACTGAAGCTTTCTTT,CASSPGTGGAGTEAFF
TRBJ2-3,TRBV7-2,TRBD2,-,TGTGCCAGCAGCGACGGGACTAGCGGCCCCACAGATACGCAGTATTTT,CASSDGTSGPTDTQYF
TRBJ1-1,TRBV6-2/TRBV6-3,TRBD1,once,TGTGCCAGCAGTTACTCGAAGTTCAGGGGGCGAGACACTGAAGCTTTCTTT,CASSYSKFRGRDTEAFF
TRBJ1-6,TRBV6-2/TRBV6-3,-,-,TGTGCCAGCAGTCGAAGCGGGGTGGCGTTACTCCTCCACTTT,CASSRSGVALLLHF
TRBJ1-6,TRBV7-8,TRBD1,few,TGTGCCAGCAGCTTAGATCTCGGGACAGCTAATTCACCCCTCCACTTT,CASSLDLGTANSPLHF
TRBJ2-1,TRBV27,-,-,TGTGCCAGCAGTTCCAGACAGGCCCTGTACAATGAGCAGTTCTTC,CASSSRQALYNEQFF
TRBJ2-7,TRBV20-1,-,few,TGCAGTGCTGATAAAGACAGAGACTCCTACAATGAGCAGTACTTC,CSADKDRDSYNEQYF
TRBJ2-3,TRBV4-1,TRBD2,-,TGCGCCAGCAGCCAAGGGAGCGGGGGGGCGACAGATACGCAGTATTTT,CASSQGSGGATDTQYF
TRBJ1-1,TRBV9,-,few,TGTGCCAGCAGCGTAGATCGAGGGGGAATGAACACTGAAGCTTTCTTT,CASSVDRGGMNTEAFF
TRBJ2-2,TRBV3-1,-,-,TGTGCCAGCAGCCAAGATGGGTCTGGCGGGGAGCTGTTTTTT,CASSQDGSGGELFF
TRBJ1-1,TRBV7-9,TRBD1,few,TGTGCCAGCAGCAAAGGGACAGGGACTGAAGCTTTCTTT,CASSKGTGTEAFF
TRBJ1-5,TRBV7-8,-,few,TGTGCCAGCAGCTTAGAAGGTTTGGTACACAATCAGCCCCAGCATTTT,CASSLEGLVHNQPQHF
TRBJ2-1,TRBV6-1,-,-,TGTGCCAGCAGTGCTCCGGGACTCCAAACCCCTCATGAGCAGTTCTTC,CASSAPGLQTPHEQFF
TRBJ1-3,TRBV28,TRBD1,-,TGTGCCAGCAGTTCTTATGACAGGGGCAGAAACACCATATATTTT,CASSSYDRGRNTIYF
TRBJ2-2,TRBV12-3/TRBV12-4,-,-,TGTGCCAGCAGTTTCAAGGGGTTAACCGGGGAGCTGTTTTTT,CASSFKGLTGELFF
TRBJ1-3,TRBV29-1,-,-,TGCAGCGCCGGAAGGGAGGACTCTGGAAACACCATATATTTT,CSAGREDSGNTIYF
TRBJ1-2,TRBV15,-,few,TGTGCCACCAGCAGAGAAAGGAGTGGCTACACCTTC,CATSRERSGYTF
TRBJ2-7,TRBV7-9,-,many,TGTGCCAGCAGCTTATCGACTAACGAGCAGTACTTC,CASSLSTNEQYF
TRBJ2-3,TRBV9,-,-,TGTGCCAGCAGCCCGGACAGAGTAGATACGCAGTATTTT,CASSPDRVDTQYF
TRBJ2-1,TRBV12-3/TRBV12-4,TRBD1,many,TGTGCCAGCAGTTTACCTGGACAGGGTTTGGATGAGCAGTTCTTC,CASSLPGQGLDEQFF